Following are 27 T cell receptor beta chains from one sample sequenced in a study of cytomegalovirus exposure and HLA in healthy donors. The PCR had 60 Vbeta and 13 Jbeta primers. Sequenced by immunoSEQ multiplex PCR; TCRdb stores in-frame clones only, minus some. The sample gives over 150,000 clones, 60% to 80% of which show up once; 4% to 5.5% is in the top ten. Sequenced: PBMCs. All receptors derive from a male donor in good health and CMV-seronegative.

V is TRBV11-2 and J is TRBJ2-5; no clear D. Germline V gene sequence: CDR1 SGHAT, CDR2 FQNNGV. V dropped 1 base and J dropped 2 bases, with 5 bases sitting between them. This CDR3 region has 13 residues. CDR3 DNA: TGTGCCAGCAGCTTAGGGCAGCAAGAGACCCAGTACTTC. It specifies CASSLGQQETQYF.

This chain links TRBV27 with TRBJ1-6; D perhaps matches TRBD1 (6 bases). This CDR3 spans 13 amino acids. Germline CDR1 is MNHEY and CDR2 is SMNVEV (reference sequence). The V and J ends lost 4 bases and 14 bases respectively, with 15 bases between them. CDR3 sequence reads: CASSYETGKTLHF. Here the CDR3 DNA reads TGTGCCAGCAGTTACGAAACAGGGAAAACCCTCCACTTT.

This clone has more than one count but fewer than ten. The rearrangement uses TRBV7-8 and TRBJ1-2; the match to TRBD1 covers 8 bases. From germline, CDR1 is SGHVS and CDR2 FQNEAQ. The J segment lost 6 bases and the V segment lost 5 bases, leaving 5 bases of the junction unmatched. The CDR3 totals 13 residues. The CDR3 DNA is TGTGCCAGCAGCATCGACAGGGGTAATGGCTACACCTTC. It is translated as CASSIDRGNGYTF.

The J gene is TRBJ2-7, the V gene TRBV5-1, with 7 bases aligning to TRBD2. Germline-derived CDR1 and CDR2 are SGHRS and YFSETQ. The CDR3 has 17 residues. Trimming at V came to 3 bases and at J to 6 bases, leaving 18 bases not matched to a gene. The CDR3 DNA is TGCGCCAGCAGCTCCACTAGCGCCTACTCCTCGGGATCCGAGCAGTACTTC. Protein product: CASSSTSAYSSGSEQYF.

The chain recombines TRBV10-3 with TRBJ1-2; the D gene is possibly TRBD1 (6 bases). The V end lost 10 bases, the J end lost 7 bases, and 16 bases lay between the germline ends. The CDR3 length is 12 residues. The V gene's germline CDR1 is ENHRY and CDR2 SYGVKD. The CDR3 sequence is CATALQGSGYTF. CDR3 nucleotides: TGTGCCACCGCCCTCCAGGGGAGTGGCTACACCTTC.

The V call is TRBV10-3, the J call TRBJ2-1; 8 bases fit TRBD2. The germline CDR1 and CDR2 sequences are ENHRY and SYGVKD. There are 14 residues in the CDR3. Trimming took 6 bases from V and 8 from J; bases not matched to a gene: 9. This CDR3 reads CAIRGAGGRDEQFF. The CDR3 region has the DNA TGTGCCATCAGGGGTGCGGGGGGACGCGATGAGCAGTTCTTC.

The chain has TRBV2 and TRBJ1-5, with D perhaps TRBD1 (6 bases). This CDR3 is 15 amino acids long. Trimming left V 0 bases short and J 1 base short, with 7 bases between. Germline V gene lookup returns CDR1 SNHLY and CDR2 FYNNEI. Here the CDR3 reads CASSEAGQSNQPQHF. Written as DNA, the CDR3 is TGTGCCAGCAGTGAAGCCGGACAGAGCAATCAGCCCCAGCATTTT.

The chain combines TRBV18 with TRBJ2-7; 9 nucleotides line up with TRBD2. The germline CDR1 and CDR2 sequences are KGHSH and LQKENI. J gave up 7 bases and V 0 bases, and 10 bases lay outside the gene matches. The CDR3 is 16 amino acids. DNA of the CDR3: TGTGCCAGCTCACCACCGGGGAATAGCGGGGGACAAGAGCAGTACTTC. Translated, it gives CASSPPGNSGGQEQYF.

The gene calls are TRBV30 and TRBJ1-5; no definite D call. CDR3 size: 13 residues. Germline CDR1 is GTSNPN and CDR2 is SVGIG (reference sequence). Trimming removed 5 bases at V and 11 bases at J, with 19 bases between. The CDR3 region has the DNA TGTGCCTGGGCACCCTACGAGCGTTGGGCCCAGCATTTT. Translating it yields CAWAPYERWAQHF.

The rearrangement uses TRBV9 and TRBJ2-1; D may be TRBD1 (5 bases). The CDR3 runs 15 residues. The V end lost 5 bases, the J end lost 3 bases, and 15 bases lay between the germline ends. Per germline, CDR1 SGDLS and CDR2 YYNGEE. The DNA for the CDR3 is TGTGCCAGCAGAGCTGATGGGGCTCTCTACAATGAGCAGTTCTTC. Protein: CASRADGALYNEQFF. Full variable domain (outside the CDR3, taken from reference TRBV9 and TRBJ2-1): DSGVTQTPKHLITATGQRVTLRCSPRSGDLSVYWYQQSLDQGLQFLIQYYNGEERAKGNILERFSAQQFPDLHSELNLSSLELGDSALYFCASRADGALYNEQFFGPGTRLTVL.

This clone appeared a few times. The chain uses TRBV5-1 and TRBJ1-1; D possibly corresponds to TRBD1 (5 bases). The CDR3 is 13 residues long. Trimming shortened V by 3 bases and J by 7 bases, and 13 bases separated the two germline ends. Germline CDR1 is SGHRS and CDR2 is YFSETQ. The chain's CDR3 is CASSSPGGSEAFF. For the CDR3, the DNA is TGCGCCAGCAGCTCGCCCGGGGGAAGTGAAGCTTTCTTT. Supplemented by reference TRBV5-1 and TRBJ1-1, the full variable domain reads KAGVTQTPRYLIKTRGQQVTLSCSPISGHRSVSWYQQTPGQGLQFLFEYFSETQRNKGNFPGRFSGRQFSNSRSEMNVSTLELGDSALYLCASSSPGGSEAFFGQGTRLTVV.

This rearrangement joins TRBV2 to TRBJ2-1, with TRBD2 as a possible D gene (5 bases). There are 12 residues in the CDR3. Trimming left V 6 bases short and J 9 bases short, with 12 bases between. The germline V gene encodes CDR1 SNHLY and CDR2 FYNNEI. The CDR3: CASRVSSSEQFF. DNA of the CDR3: TGTGCCAGCAGAGTGTCTAGCAGTGAGCAGTTCTTC. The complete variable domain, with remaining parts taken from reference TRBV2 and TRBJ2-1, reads EPEVTQTPSHQVTQMGQEVILRCVPISNHLYFYWYRQILGQKVEFLVSFYNNEISEKSEIFDDQFSVERPDGSNFTLKIRSTKLEDSAMYFCASRVSSSEQFFGPGTRLTVL.

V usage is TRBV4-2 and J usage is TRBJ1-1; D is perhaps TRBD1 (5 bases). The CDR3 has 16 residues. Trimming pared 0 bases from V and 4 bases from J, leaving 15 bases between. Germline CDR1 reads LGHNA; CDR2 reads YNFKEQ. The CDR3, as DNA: TGTGCCAGCAGCCAAGATGGGGCTGAAAGGGGCACTGAAGCTTTCTTT. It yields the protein CASSQDGAERGTEAFF.

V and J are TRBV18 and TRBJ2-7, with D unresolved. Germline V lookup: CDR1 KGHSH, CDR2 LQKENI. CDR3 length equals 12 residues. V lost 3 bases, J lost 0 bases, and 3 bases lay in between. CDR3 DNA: TGTGCCAGCTCACCGAGCTCCTACGAGCAGTACTTC. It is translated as CASSPSSYEQYF.

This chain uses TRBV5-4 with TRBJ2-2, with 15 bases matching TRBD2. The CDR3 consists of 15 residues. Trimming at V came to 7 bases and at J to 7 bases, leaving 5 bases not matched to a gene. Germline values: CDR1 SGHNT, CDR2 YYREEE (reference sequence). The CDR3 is CASRTSGGAIGELFF. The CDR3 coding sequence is TGTGCCAGCCGGACTAGCGGGGGGGCAATCGGGGAGCTGTTTTTT.

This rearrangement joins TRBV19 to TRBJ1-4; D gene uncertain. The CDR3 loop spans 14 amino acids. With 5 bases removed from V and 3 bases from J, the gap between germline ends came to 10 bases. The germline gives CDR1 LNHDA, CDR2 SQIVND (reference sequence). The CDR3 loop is CASSAQEPNEKLFF. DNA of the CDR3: TGTGCCAGTAGTGCCCAGGAACCTAATGAAAAACTGTTTTTT.

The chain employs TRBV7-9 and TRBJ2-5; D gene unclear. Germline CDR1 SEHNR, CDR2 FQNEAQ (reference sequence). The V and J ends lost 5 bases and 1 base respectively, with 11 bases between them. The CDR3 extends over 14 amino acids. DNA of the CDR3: TGTGCCAGCAGCCCACCTCTACTCCAAGAGACCCAGTACTTC. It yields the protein CASSPPLLQETQYF.

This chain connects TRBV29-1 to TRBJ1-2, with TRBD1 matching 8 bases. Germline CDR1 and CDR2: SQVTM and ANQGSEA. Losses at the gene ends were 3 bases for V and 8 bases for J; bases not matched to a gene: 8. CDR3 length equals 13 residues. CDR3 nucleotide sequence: TGCAGCGTTGATCAGGGGGCGTGGGAAGGCTACACCTTC. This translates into CSVDQGAWEGYTF.

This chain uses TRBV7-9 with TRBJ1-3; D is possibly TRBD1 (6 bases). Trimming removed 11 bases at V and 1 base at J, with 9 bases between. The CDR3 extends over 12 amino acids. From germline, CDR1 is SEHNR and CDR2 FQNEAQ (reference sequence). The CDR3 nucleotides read TGTGCCGTAGGGGGTTCTGGAAACACCATATATTTT. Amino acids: CAVGGSGNTIYF.

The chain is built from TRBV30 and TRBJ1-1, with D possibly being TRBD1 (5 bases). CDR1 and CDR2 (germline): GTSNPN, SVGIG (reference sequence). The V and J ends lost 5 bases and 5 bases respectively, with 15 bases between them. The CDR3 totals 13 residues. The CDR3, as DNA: TGTGCCTGGGGCGTCGGGGGGGGTACTGAAGCTTTCTTT. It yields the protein CAWGVGGGTEAFF.

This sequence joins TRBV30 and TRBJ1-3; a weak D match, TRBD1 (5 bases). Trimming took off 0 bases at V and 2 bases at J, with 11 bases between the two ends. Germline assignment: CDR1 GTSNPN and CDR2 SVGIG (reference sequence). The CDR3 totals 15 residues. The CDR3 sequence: CAWSVQVAPGNTIYF. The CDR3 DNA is TGTGCCTGGAGTGTACAGGTCGCTCCTGGAAACACCATATATTTT.

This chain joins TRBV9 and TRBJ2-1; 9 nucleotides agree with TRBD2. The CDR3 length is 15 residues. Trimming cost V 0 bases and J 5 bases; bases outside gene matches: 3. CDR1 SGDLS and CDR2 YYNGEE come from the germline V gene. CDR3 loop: CASSVVAGVDNEQFF. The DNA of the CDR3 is TGTGCCAGCAGCGTAGTAGCGGGAGTCGACAATGAGCAGTTCTTC.

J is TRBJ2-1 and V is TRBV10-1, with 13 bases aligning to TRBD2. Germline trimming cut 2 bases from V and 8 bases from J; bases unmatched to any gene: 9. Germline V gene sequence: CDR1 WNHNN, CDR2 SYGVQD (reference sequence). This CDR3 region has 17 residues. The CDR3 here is CASSEAVRTSGGDEQFF. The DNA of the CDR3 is TGCGCCAGCAGTGAGGCAGTACGAACTAGCGGGGGGGATGAGCAGTTCTTC.

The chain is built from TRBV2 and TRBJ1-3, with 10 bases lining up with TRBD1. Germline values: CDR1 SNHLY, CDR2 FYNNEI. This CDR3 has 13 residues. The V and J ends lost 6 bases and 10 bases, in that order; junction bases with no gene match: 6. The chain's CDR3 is CASRGTGAATIYF. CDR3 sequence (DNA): TGTGCCAGCAGGGGGACAGGGGCCGCGACCATATATTTT.

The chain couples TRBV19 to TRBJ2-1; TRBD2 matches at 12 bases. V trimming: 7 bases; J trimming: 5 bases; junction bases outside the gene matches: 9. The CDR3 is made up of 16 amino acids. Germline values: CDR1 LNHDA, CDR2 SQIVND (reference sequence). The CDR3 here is CASKTSTSGGDNEQFF. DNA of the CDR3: TGTGCCAGTAAAACCTCGACTAGCGGGGGAGACAATGAGCAGTTCTTC.

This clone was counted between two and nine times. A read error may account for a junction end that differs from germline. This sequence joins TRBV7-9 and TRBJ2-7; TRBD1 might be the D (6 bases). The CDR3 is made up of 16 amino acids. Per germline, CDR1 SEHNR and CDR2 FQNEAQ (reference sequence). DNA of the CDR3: TGTTCCAGCAGCTTCGGTTCTTATCCCAGGGGCTACGAGCAGTACTTC. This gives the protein CSSSFGSYPRGYEQYF.

CDR3: CASSLNSLSTGELFF. CDR3 nucleotide sequence: TGTGCCAGCAGCTTAAACAGTTTGAGCACCGGGGAGCTGTTTTTT. The chain uses TRBV7-8 and TRBJ2-2; D unresolved. This CDR3 is built from 15 residues. Germline assignment: CDR1 SGHVS and CDR2 FQNEAQ. The V gene lost 2 bases and the J gene lost 4 bases, with 11 bases spanning the gap.